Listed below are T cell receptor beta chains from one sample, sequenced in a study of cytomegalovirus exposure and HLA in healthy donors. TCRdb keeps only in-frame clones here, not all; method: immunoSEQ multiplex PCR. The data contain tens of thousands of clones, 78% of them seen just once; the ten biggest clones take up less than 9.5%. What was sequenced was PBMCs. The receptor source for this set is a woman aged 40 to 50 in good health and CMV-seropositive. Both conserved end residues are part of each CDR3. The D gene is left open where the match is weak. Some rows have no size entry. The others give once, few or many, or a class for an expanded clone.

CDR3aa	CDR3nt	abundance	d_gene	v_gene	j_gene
CASSQPSGQANTGELFF	TGCGCCAGCAGCCAACCCTCGGGACAGGCGAACACCGGGGAGCTGTTTTTT	few	TRBD1	TRBV4-1	TRBJ2-2
CAISSTENTGELFF	TGTGCCATCAGTTCGACAGAGAACACCGGGGAGCTGTTTTTT	NA	NA	TRBV10-3	TRBJ2-2
CASSSTGTMNTEAFF	TGTGCCAGCAGTTCCACCGGCACTATGAACACTGAAGCTTTCTTT	once	NA	TRBV5-4	TRBJ1-1
CASSLSGRITEAFF	TGTGCCAGCAGCTTATCAGGGAGGATAACTGAAGCTTTCTTT	once	NA	TRBV7-6	TRBJ1-1
CASRGQGGGGELFF	TGTGCCAGCAGGGGACAGGGGGGAGGCGGGGAGCTGTTTTTT	NA	TRBD1	TRBV6-1	TRBJ2-2
CASSRTSGGSYEQYF	TGTGCCAGCAGCCGGACTAGCGGGGGATCCTACGAGCAGTACTTC	NA	TRBD2	TRBV7-2	TRBJ2-7
CASTFAPRGNTGELFF	TGTGCCAGTACCTTCGCCCCCAGGGGGAACACCGGGGAGCTGTTTTTT	few	NA	TRBV9	TRBJ2-2
CASLRQGPPPDTF	TGTGCCAGCCTAAGACAGGGGCCTCCGCCGGACACCTTC	few	TRBD1	TRBV19	TRBJ1-2
CASSQVGEGSGTEAFF	TGTGCCAGCAGCCAAGTCGGAGAGGGTTCGGGCACTGAAGCTTTCTTT	NA	NA	TRBV4-2	TRBJ1-1
CASRKPGLASNEQFF	TGTGCCAGCAGGAAACCGGGACTAGCGAGTAATGAGCAGTTCTTC	NA	TRBD2	TRBV11-2	TRBJ2-1
CASSVWAGSTEAFF	TGTGCCAGCAGCGTGTGGGCGGGATCCACTGAAGCTTTCTTT	once	NA	TRBV5-6	TRBJ1-1
CASSSTVNTEAFF	TGTGCCAGCAGCTCCACAGTGAACACTGAAGCTTTCTTT	NA	NA	TRBV7-3	TRBJ1-1
CASRWTGTNTEAFF	TGTGCCAGCAGGTGGACAGGTACGAACACTGAAGCTTTCTTT	NA	TRBD1	TRBV2	TRBJ1-1
CASSLLRADTQYF	TGTGCCAGCAGCTTATTGAGGGCAGATACGCAGTATTTT	NA	NA	TRBV7-2	TRBJ2-3
CASTKTSGLARGEQYF	TGTGCCAGCACTAAGACCTCGGGACTAGCGAGAGGAGAGCAGTACTTC	NA	TRBD2	TRBV7-2	TRBJ2-7
CASSAMRGTNEKLFF	TGTGCCAGCAGCGCAATGCGGGGTACTAATGAAAAACTGTTTTTT	NA	NA	TRBV5-4	TRBJ1-4
CSSSTRTLSYEQYF	TGTTCCAGCAGCACCAGGACTCTCTCCTACGAGCAGTACTTC	NA	NA	TRBV7-9	TRBJ2-7
CASSEGTGGAFF	TGTGCCAGCAGCGAGGGGACCGGGGGAGCTTTCTTT	NA	NA	TRBV9	TRBJ1-1
CASSLLSEETQYF	TGCGCCAGCAGCTTGCTCTCGGAGGAGACCCAGTACTTC	NA	NA	TRBV5-1	TRBJ2-5
CASTPGQGTGEQYF	TGTGCCAGCACCCCGGGACAGGGGACGGGCGAGCAGTACTTC	NA	TRBD1	TRBV7-2	TRBJ2-7
CASSQVGSGGPENEQFF	TGTGCCAGCAGCCAAGTTGGATCCGGGGGGCCCGAAAATGAGCAGTTCTTC	NA	NA	TRBV4-2	TRBJ2-1
CASSEEVSSSYNEQFF	TGTGCCAGCAGTGAGGAGGTCTCAAGCTCCTACAATGAGCAGTTCTTC	NA	NA	TRBV6-4	TRBJ2-1
CASRTLQGKANYGYTF	TGTGCCAGCAGAACACTACAGGGAAAGGCCAACTATGGCTACACCTTC	NA	NA	TRBV28	TRBJ1-2
CASKLAGLDNEQFF	TGTGCCAGCAAATTAGCGGGGTTAGACAATGAGCAGTTCTTC	NA	TRBD2	TRBV28	TRBJ2-1
CASSFLPRTNGGYTF	TGTGCCAGCAGTTTTCTCCCTCGGACTAACGGGGGCTACACCTTC	NA	NA	TRBV28	TRBJ1-2
CASSFTRKETQYF	TGTGCCAGCAGTTTTACTAGAAAGGAGACCCAGTACTTC	NA	NA	TRBV28	TRBJ2-5
CVRSWLGTPNTEAFF	TGTGTCAGAAGCTGGCTGGGGACTCCGAACACTGAAGCTTTCTTT	NA	NA	TRBV7-5	TRBJ1-1
CATSSRGGAGNTIYF	TGTGCCACCAGCAGTCGAGGGGGAGCTGGAAACACCATATATTTT	once	NA	TRBV15	TRBJ1-3
CASKPGTANTEAFF	TGTGCCAGCAAACCAGGGACAGCGAACACTGAAGCTTTCTTT	NA	TRBD1	TRBV6-5	TRBJ1-1
CASSLEPGLGTDTQYF	TGTGCCAGCAGCTTAGAGCCAGGGCTGGGGACAGATACGCAGTATTTT	few	NA	TRBV7-7	TRBJ2-3
CASSARAGGLSGELFF	TGTGCCAGCAGCGCGCGGGCGGGGGGGCTGTCCGGGGAGCTGTTTTTT	once	TRBD2	TRBV9	TRBJ2-2
CASSVQGADTQYF	TGTGCCAGCAGTGTACAGGGTGCAGATACGCAGTATTTT	NA	NA	TRBV14	TRBJ2-3
CASSAGDRDTGELFF	TGTGCCAGCAGTGCTGGGGACAGGGACACCGGGGAGCTGTTTTTT	NA	TRBD1	TRBV6-4	TRBJ2-2
CASRDRGISSSPLHF	TGTGCCAGCCGCGACAGGGGAATATCTAGTTCACCCCTCCACTTT	NA	TRBD1	TRBV5-4	TRBJ1-6
CASTPDRALREQYF	TGTGCCAGCACCCCGGACAGGGCACTGAGGGAGCAGTACTTC	NA	TRBD1	TRBV5-6	TRBJ2-7
CASSPGQGAGYGYTF	TGTGCCAGCAGCCCTGGACAGGGGGCTGGGTATGGCTACACCTTC	few	TRBD1	TRBV5-4	TRBJ1-2
CASSSRSPGTVGGYTF	TGTGCCAGCAGCTCCCGGTCCCCGGGGACAGTAGGCGGCTACACCTTC	NA	TRBD1	TRBV7-6	TRBJ1-2
CASGPPSAGEAGELFF	TGTGCTAGTGGGCCTCCCTCGGCAGGGGAAGCCGGGGAGCTGTTTTTT	NA	NA	TRBV12-5	TRBJ2-2
CASILMGVQGGELFF	TGTGCCAGCATACTCATGGGCGTCCAGGGGGGGGAGCTGTTTTTT	NA	NA	TRBV6-1	TRBJ2-2
CASSIYRDQPQHF	TGTGCCAGCAGTATCTACAGGGACCAGCCCCAGCATTTT	NA	NA	TRBV27	TRBJ1-5
CAGSPPGQRFSGNTIYF	TGTGCCGGCTCACCACCGGGACAGCGCTTCTCTGGAAACACCATATATTTT	once	TRBD1	TRBV18	TRBJ1-3